A single sample gave rise to the 8 T cell receptor beta chains below, sequenced in a study of blood T cell repertoires in COVID-19. The repertoire was sequenced with immunoSEQ multiplex PCR; TCRdb's copy has only in-frame clones and lacks some. The sample records 150,000 or so clones, more than 75% being singletons. Sequencing used peripheral blood. The receptors shown here come from a human donor with acute or convalescent COVID-19. The donor label of this sample is uncertain.

This sequence joins TRBV4-3 and TRBJ1-2; the D is unclear. V was clipped by 0 bases and J by 3 bases, with 17 bases between them. CDR1 is LGHNA, CDR2 YSLEER, per germline. The CDR3 runs to 17 residues. Written as DNA, the CDR3 is TGCGCCAGCAGCCAAGAGCCCAGGCCGGGAAGGGACTATGGCTACACCTTC. Translation: CASSQEPRPGRDYGYTF.

The V gene is TRBV18, the J gene TRBJ2-5, with 8 bases lining up with TRBD2. The V segment lost 2 bases and the J segment 2 bases; nucleotides outside the gene matches: 4. Germline V gene sequence: CDR1 KGHSH, CDR2 LQKENI. The CDR3 covers 15 residues. In nucleotides, the CDR3 is TGTGCCAGCTCACCAAAGCGGGGGCTTCAAGAGACCCAGTACTTC. Its protein is CASSPKRGLQETQYF.

This chain joins TRBV18 and TRBJ1-2; 9 bases agree with TRBD1. The CDR3 consists of 14 residues. Per the germline V gene, CDR1 is KGHSH and CDR2 is LQKENI. Trimming cost V 4 bases and J 7 bases; bases outside gene matches: 7. Here the CDR3 DNA reads TGTGCCAGCTCACGTTCCGGGACAGGGAGTGGCTACACCTTC. Residues: CASSRSGTGSGYTF.

V usage is TRBV2 and J usage is TRBJ2-3, with TRBD1 as a possible D gene (6 bases). This CDR3 region has 15 residues. The ends were cut back, 6 bases at V and 2 bases at J, with 15 bases in the middle. Germline loops: CDR1 SNHLY, CDR2 FYNNEI. CDR3 nucleotides: TGTGCCAGCAGGAACTTAGGGGGATCCACAGATACGCAGTATTTT. Its protein is CASRNLGGSTDTQYF.

V and J are TRBV19 and TRBJ2-5, with D possibly TRBD1 on 6 matching bases. Trimming shortened V by 4 bases and J by 4 bases, and 7 bases separated the two germline ends. This CDR3 has 12 amino acids. The germline gives CDR1 LNHDA, CDR2 SQIVND (reference sequence). The CDR3 region is CASSRGPETQYF. The CDR3 nucleotides are TGTGCCAGTAGTAGGGGGCCAGAGACCCAGTACTTC.

As for this clone: Within the sample, other DNA sequences also encode this same CDR3. The chain is built from TRBV4-2 and TRBJ1-4, with 8 bases that match TRBD1. After removal of 0 bases from V and 8 bases from J, the junction contained 2 bases not matched to a gene. The CDR3 runs to 14 residues. Germline-derived CDR1 and CDR2 are LGHNA and YNFKEQ. The CDR3: CASSQDRGREKLFF. The CDR3 DNA follows: TGTGCCAGCAGCCAAGACAGGGGGCGGGAAAAACTGTTTTTT.

This clone was detected only a few times. This rearrangement joins TRBV2 to TRBJ1-5; possible D gene TRBD1, 5 bases. CDR1 and CDR2 from the germline V gene are SNHLY and FYNNEI. The CDR3 totals 14 residues. Trimming stripped 5 bases from V and 6 bases from J, with 14 bases between. CDR3 nucleotides: TGTGCCAGCAGTCCTCCCGGGGGGACTCAGCCCCAGCATTTT. Translation gives CASSPPGGTQPQHF.

The chain is built from TRBV9 and TRBJ2-5, with 9 positions matching TRBD2. The germline gives CDR1 SGDLS, CDR2 YYNGEE. CDR3 length: 18 residues. Trimming removed 0 bases from V and 4 bases from J; junction bases left unmatched: 13. The DNA for the CDR3 is TGTGCCAGCAGCGTAGGAGAGCGGGGGGAACCTCGTGGAGAGACCCAGTACTTC. Amino acid sequence: CASSVGERGEPRGETQYF.